This passage covers 20 T cell receptor beta chains from one sample sequenced in a study of cytomegalovirus exposure and HLA in healthy donors (dated by TCRdb to the late 2010s). The method was the immunoSEQ multiplex PCR assay. The multiplex PCR relied on a mix of 60 forward primers for TCR Vbeta segments and 13 reverse primers for TCR Jbeta segments. TCRdb mirrors the immuneACCESS table, restricted to in-frame sequences. Some clones are absent from its copies; in checked studies, under half trace to an unresolved V gene, and the reason for the others is unknown. Counted in this sample were more than 100,000 clones; roughly three fifths of them appeared once. The ten largest clonotypes hold roughly 2.5% of the sample. The sequenced sample consisted of PBMCs. Every receptor here comes from a middle-aged woman in good health and CMV-seronegative.

The chain couples TRBV28 to TRBJ1-2; 9 nucleotides line up with TRBD1. Losses at the gene ends were 5 bases for V and 12 bases for J; bases not matched to a gene: 19. The germline CDR1 and CDR2 sequences are MDHEN and SYDVKM. This CDR3 is 16 amino acids long. This CDR3 reads CASSPGTGPGSKGNTF. The CDR3 DNA sequence: TGTGCCAGCAGTCCCGGGACAGGGCCCGGGAGTAAGGGCAACACCTTC.

For the CDR3, the DNA is TGTGCCAGCAGTTTATCCGAGGTACAACGAGGGATCAAGAACACTGAAGCTTTCTTT. Encoded protein: CASSLSEVQRGIKNTEAFF. The V gene is TRBV28, the J gene TRBJ1-1; D is uncertain. The ends were cut back, 1 base at V and 1 base at J, with 22 bases in the middle. The CDR3 totals 19 residues. The germline V gene encodes CDR1 MDHEN and CDR2 SYDVKM.

This clone was counted a few times. V gene TRBV28 combines with J gene TRBJ2-3; TRBD1 matches at 10 bases. V was pared by 6 bases and J by 3 bases, with 6 bases of the junction left unmatched. CDR1 is MDHEN and CDR2 is SYDVKM in the germline V gene. The CDR3 totals 15 residues. CDR3 nucleotides: TGTGCCAGCAGCGACGGGACAGGGGTAACAGATACGCAGTATTTT. Encoded protein: CASSDGTGVTDTQYF.

This clone has a single count. The rearrangement joins TRBV5-4 to TRBJ1-2; 7 bases match TRBD1. Germline-derived CDR1 and CDR2 are SGHNT and YYREEE (reference sequence). The V and J ends lost 0 bases and 2 bases, in that order; junction bases with no gene match: 7. There are 16 residues in the CDR3. CDR3 DNA sequence: TGTGCCAGCAGCTTGGCCGGGACAGTAGTCAACTATGGCTACACCTTC. Protein product: CASSLAGTVVNYGYTF.

The sample holds a few counts of this clone. This chain connects TRBV19 to TRBJ2-6; D ambiguous. Trimming took off 3 bases at V and 3 bases at J, with 9 bases between the two ends. The CDR3 loop spans 15 amino acids. The germline V gene has CDR1 LNHDA and CDR2 SQIVND (reference sequence). The CDR3 DNA follows: TGTGCCAGTAGTATGTTTCCAGTTGGGGCCAACGTCCTGACTTTC. It codes for CASSMFPVGANVLTF.

Only a few counts were recorded for this clone. The rearrangement uses TRBV5-1 and TRBJ1-1, with D possibly matching TRBD1 (6 bases). CDR3 length: 14 residues. Trimming cost V 2 bases and J 7 bases, with 15 bases left between them. Per the germline V gene, CDR1 is SGHRS and CDR2 is YFSETQ. The CDR3, as DNA: TGCGCCAGCAGCTTCGGGACAAAAAACCTTGAAGCTTTCTTT. This codes for CASSFGTKNLEAFF.

J is TRBJ2-5 and V is TRBV2, with 10 bases identical to TRBD1. Near its end, the DNA agrees better with TRBJ2-7, so the J call may be wrong. Germline loops: CDR1 SNHLY, CDR2 FYNNEI. The CDR3 is made up of 15 amino acids. In DNA, the CDR3 is TGTGCCAGCAGTGGGAGGGACAGGGGACTCGGCGAGCAGTACTTC. This encodes CASSGRDRGLGEQYF.

This clone was seen once. The V gene is TRBV2, the J gene TRBJ1-2; 8 bases match TRBD1. The V gene's germline CDR1 is SNHLY and CDR2 FYNNEI. The CDR3 is made up of 14 amino acids. J was trimmed by 3 bases and V by 7 bases; bases with no gene match: 7. This CDR3 is CASMSQGVYYGYTF. Written as DNA, the CDR3 is TGTGCCAGCATGTCACAGGGGGTGTACTATGGCTACACCTTC.

This clone was observed once. This chain connects TRBV5-1 to TRBJ1-1; D is undetermined. The CDR3 sequence is 18 residues long. Germline values: CDR1 SGHRS, CDR2 YFSETQ. Trimming pared 4 bases from V and 0 bases from J, leaving 22 bases between. This CDR3 is CASSGGGPSLLMNTEAFF. CDR3 DNA: TGCGCCAGCAGCGGCGGAGGGCCATCACTCCTCATGAACACTGAAGCTTTCTTT.

The chain has TRBV6-1 and TRBJ1-2; D uncertain. The CDR3 covers 14 residues. Trimming stripped 1 base from V and 2 bases from J, with 8 bases between. In germline, CDR1 is MNHNS, CDR2 SASEGT. The CDR3 DNA follows: TGTGCCAGCAGTGAAGTAGGCGGGAACTATGGCTACACCTTC. It specifies CASSEVGGNYGYTF.

The chain combines TRBV7-2 with TRBJ2-3, with D unresolved. Germline lookup yields CDR1 SGHTA and CDR2 FQGNSA. The CDR3 spans 14 residues. V shed 0 bases and J shed 4 bases, with 8 bases lying between them. Written as DNA, the CDR3 is TGTGCCAGCAGCTTAGCACAAATGGCAGATACGCAGTATTTT. Its translation: CASSLAQMADTQYF.

The genes are TRBV7-3 and TRBJ1-6; no definite D call. Looked up from germline, CDR1 is SGHTA and CDR2 is FQGTGA. Trimming took 2 bases from V and 10 from J, leaving 9 bases between them. The CDR3 runs to 13 residues. The CDR3 DNA is TGTGCCAGCAGCTTAGAGGCGGGGTCACCCCTCCACTTT. This gives the protein CASSLEAGSPLHF. Filled out from reference TRBV7-3 and TRBJ1-6, the complete variable domain reads GAGVSQTPSNKVTEKGKYVELRCDPISGHTALYWYRQSLGQGPEFLIYFQGTGAADDSGLPNDRFFAVRPEGSVSTLKIQRTERGDSAVYLCASSLEAGSPLHFGNGTRLTVT.

This clone occurred a few times. The chain uses TRBV4-2 and TRBJ1-1, with D maybe TRBD1 (6 bases). V was trimmed by 0 bases and J by 5 bases, leaving 13 bases between them. Per germline, CDR1 LGHNA and CDR2 YNFKEQ. The CDR3 totals 15 residues. The CDR3 sequence: CASSQDARGGTEAFF. The DNA for the CDR3 is TGTGCCAGCAGCCAAGATGCCAGGGGAGGGACTGAAGCTTTCTTT.

CDR3 DNA sequence: TGTGCCAGCAGTTTACAGGGTCTGGGGTCTGAAGCTTTCTTT. Translation gives CASSLQGLGSEAFF. The chain links TRBV27 to TRBJ1-1; D is perhaps TRBD1 (5 bases). Trimming cost V 2 bases and J 6 bases, with 13 bases left between them. CDR1 and CDR2 from the germline V gene are MNHEY and SMNVEV (reference sequence). The CDR3 has 14 amino acids.

This clone was seen only a few times. This chain connects TRBV1 to TRBJ1-1; the table gives TRBD1 as D, unverified against the DNA. TRBV1 is termed a pseudogene. This CDR3 region has 17 residues. The CDR3 is CTSSSRQGARNDPEAFF. CDR3 sequence (DNA): TGCACCAGCAGCTCCCGGCAGGGCGCCCGGAACGACCCTGAAGCTTTCTTT.

V and J are TRBV4-2 and TRBJ1-2, with TRBD1 identical over 8 bases. The germline CDR1 and CDR2 sequences are LGHNA and YNFKEQ. This CDR3 has 14 amino acids. J lost 8 bases, V lost 1 base, and 6 bases had no gene match. Here the CDR3 reads CASSQGDRTSGYTF. CDR3 DNA sequence: TGTGCCAGCAGCCAAGGGGACAGGACCAGCGGCTACACCTTC.

In this sample, this clone turned up a few times. The chain has TRBV15 and TRBJ1-1, with TRBD1 as a possible D gene (6 bases). V was trimmed by 6 bases and J by 5 bases, leaving 13 bases between them. This CDR3 is built from 13 residues. Germline V gives CDR1 LNHNV, CDR2 YYDKDF (reference sequence). CDR3 sequence: CATRQGLRTEAFF. CDR3 coding DNA: TGTGCCACCAGGCAGGGGTTAAGGACTGAAGCTTTCTTT.

This clone was counted a single time. The rearrangement joins TRBV6-4 to TRBJ2-3, with TRBD1 as a possible D gene (5 bases). The CDR3 has 13 amino acids. CDR1 and CDR2 (germline): MRHNA, SNTAGT. V dropped 6 bases and J dropped 6 bases, with 13 bases sitting between them. The CDR3 bases are TGTGCCAGCAGGCGAAGGGGTTCCGATACGCAGTATTTT. Translated: CASRRRGSDTQYF.

The gene calls are TRBV2 and TRBJ1-6, with TRBD1 identical over 7 bases. This CDR3 region has 17 residues. J lost 1 base, V lost 0 bases, and 3 bases had no gene match. The germline gives CDR1 SNHLY, CDR2 FYNNEI. Here the CDR3 DNA reads TGTGCCAGCAGTGAAGCGACAGGGAGGTCCTATAATTCACCCCTCCACTTT. Protein sequence: CASSEATGRSYNSPLHF.

The rearrangement links TRBV4-3 to TRBJ1-1; TRBD1 is a possible D gene (5 bases). This CDR3 region has 15 residues. Trimming removed 0 bases from V and 3 bases from J, with 11 bases in between. Germline V gene data show CDR1 as LGHNA and CDR2 as YSLEER. The CDR3 protein is CASSQDRTGDTEAFF. The CDR3 coding sequence is TGCGCCAGCAGCCAAGACCGAACGGGGGACACTGAAGCTTTCTTT.